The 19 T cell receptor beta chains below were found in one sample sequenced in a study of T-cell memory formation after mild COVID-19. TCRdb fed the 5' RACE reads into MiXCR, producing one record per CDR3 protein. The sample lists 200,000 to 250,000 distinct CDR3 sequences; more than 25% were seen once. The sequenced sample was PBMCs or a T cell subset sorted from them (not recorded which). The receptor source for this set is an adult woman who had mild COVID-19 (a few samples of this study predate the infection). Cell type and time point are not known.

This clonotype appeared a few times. The CDR3: CASSPGLDAGELFF. CDR3 coding DNA: TGTGCCAGCAGCCCGGGACTAGACGCCGGGGAGCTGTTTTTT. The chain uses TRBV14 and TRBJ2-2; 8 positions agree with TRBD2. The V gene end was trimmed by 4 bases and the J gene end by 6 bases; junction bases not matched to a gene: 4. Germline V CDR1 and CDR2: SGHDN, FVKESK. The CDR3 extends over 14 amino acids.

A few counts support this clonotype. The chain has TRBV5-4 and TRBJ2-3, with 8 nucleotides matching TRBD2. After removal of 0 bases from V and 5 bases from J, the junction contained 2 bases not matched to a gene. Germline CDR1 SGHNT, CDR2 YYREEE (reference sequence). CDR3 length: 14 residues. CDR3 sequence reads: CASSLAGGLDTQYF. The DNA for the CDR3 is TGTGCCAGCAGCTTGGCGGGGGGGCTAGATACGCAGTATTTT.

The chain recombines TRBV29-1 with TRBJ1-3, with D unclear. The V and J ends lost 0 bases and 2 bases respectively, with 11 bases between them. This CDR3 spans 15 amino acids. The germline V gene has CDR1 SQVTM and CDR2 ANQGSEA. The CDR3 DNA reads TGCAGCGTTGAAGATCCCGTGCTCCCTGGAAACACCATATATTTT. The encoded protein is CSVEDPVLPGNTIYF.

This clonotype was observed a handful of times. Written as DNA, the CDR3 is TGTGCCAGCAGCTTGAGGGACAGGGGGCCCTATGGCTACACCTTC. Its translation: CASSLRDRGPYGYTF. V usage is TRBV5-8 and J usage is TRBJ1-2; 12 bases are shared with TRBD1. After removal of 1 base from V and 4 bases from J, the junction contained 2 bases not matched to a gene. The CDR3 loop spans 15 amino acids. Germline V CDR1 and CDR2: SGHTS, YDEGEE. The full variable domain, completed using reference TRBV5-8 and TRBJ1-2, is EAGVTQSPTHLIKTRGQQATLRCSPISGHTSVYWYQQALGLGLQFLLWYDEGEERNRGNFPPRFSGRQFPNYSSELNVNALELEDSALYLCASSLRDRGPYGYTFGSGTRLTVV.

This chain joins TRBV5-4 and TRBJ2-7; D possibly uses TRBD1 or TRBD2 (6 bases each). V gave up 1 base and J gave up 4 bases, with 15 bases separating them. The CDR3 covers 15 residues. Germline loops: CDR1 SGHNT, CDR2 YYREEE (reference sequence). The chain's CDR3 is CASSLKGDLGYEQYF. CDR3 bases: TGTGCCAGCAGCTTGAAGGGGGACTTGGGTTACGAGCAGTACTTC.

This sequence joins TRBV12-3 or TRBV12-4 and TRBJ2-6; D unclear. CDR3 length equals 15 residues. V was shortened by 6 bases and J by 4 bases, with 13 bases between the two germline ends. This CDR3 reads CASSPARSGANVLTF. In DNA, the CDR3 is TGTGCCAGCAGCCCCGCGCGCTCGGGGGCCAACGTCCTGACTTTC.

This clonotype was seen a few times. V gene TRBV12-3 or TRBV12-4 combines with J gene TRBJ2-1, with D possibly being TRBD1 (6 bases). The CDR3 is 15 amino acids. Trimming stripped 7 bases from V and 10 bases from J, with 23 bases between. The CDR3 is CASIQGNSPIPEQFF. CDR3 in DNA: TGTGCCAGCATCCAGGGGAACTCTCCCATTCCGGAGCAGTTCTTC.

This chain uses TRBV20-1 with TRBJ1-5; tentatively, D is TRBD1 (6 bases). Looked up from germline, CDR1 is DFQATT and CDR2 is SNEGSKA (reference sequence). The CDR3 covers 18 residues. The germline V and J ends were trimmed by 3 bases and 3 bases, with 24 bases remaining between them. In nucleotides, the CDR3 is TGCAGTGCTAGGGACTCCGGGGTCGTCAGGGGACTCAATCAGCCCCAGCATTTT. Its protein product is CSARDSGVVRGLNQPQHF.

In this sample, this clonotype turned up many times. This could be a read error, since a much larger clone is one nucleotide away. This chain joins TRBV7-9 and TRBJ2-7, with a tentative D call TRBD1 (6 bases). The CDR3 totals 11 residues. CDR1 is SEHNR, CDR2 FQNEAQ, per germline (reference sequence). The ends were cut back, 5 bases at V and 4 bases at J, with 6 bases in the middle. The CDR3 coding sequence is TGTGCCAGCAGCACAGGGTACGAGCAGTACTTC. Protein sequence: CASSTGYEQYF.

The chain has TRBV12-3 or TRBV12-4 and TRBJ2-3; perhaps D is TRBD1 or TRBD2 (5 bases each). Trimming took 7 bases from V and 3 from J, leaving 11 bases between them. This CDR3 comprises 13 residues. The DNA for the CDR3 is TGTGCCAGCATTGGGACGTCGACAGATACGCAGTATTTT. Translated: CASIGTSTDTQYF.

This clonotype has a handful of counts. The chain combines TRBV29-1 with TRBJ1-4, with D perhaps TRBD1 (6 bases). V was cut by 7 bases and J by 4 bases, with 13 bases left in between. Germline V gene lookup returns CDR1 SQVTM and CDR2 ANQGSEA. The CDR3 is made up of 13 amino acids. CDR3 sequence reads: CSGTDSHNEKLFF. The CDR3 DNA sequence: TGCAGCGGGACGGACAGCCATAATGAAAAACTGTTTTTT.

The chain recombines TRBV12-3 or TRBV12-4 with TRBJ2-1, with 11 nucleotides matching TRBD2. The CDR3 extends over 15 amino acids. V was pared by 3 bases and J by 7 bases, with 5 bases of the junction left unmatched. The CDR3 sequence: CASSFRTSGPNEQFF. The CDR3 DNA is TGTGCCAGCAGTTTCAGGACTAGCGGGCCTAATGAGCAGTTCTTC.

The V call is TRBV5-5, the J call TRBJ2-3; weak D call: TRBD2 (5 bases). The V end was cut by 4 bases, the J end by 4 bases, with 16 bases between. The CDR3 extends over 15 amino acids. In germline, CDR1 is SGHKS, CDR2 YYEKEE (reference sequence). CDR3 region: CASSPGRVQADTQYF. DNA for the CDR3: TGTGCCAGCAGCCCCGGGCGGGTCCAAGCAGATACGCAGTATTTT.

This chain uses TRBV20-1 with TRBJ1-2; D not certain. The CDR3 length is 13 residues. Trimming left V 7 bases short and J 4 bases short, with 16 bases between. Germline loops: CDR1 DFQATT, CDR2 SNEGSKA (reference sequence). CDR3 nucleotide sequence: TGCAGTGGGCTAGATCGGCGGATCTATGGCTACACCTTC. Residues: CSGLDRRIYGYTF.

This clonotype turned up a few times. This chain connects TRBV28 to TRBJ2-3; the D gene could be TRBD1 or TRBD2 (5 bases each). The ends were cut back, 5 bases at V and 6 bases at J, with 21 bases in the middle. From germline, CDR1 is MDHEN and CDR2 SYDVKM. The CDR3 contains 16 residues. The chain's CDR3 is CASSPPLGASGDTQYF. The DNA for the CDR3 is TGTGCCAGCAGTCCCCCTTTAGGGGCCTCGGGGGATACGCAGTATTTT.

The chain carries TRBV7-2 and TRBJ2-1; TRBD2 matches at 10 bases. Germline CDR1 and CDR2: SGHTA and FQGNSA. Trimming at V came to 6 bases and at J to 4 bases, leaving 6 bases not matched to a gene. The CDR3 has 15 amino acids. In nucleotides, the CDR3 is TGTGCCAGCAGTCATAAGCGGGAGGGTTACAATGAGCAGTTCTTC. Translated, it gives CASSHKREGYNEQFF. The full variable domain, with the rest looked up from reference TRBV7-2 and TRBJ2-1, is GAGVSQSPSNKVTEKGKDVELRCDPISGHTALYWYRQSLGQGLEFLIYFQGNSAPDKSGLPSDRFSAERTGGSVSTLTIQRTQQEDSAVYLCASSHKREGYNEQFFGPGTRLTVL.

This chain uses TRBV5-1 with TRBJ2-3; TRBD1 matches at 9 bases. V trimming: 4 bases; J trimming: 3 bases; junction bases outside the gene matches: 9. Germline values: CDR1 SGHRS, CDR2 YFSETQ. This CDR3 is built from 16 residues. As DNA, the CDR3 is TGCGCCAGCAGCGGACGGACAGGGGACGGGACAGATACGCAGTATTTT. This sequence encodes CASSGRTGDGTDTQYF.

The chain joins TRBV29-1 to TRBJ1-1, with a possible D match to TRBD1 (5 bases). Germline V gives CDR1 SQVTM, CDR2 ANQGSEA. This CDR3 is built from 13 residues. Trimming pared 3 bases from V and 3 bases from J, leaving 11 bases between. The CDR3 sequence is CSVERAGDTEAFF. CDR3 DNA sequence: TGCAGCGTTGAGCGAGCGGGGGACACTGAAGCTTTCTTT.

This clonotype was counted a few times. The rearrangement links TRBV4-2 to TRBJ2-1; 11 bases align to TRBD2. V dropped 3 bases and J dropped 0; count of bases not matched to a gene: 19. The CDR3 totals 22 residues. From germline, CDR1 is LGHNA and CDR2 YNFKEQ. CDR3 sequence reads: CASSHPPPEFLTSGDSYNEQFF. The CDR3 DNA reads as TGTGCCAGCAGCCATCCCCCTCCGGAATTTTTGACTAGCGGGGACTCCTACAATGAGCAGTTCTTC.